In its sample, the clone carrying this T cell receptor (beta chain) was seen many times. This record comes from a study of blood T cell repertoires in COVID-19. The CDR3 sequence is 12 residues long. Germline V gene data show CDR1 as SGDLS and CDR2 as YYNGEE. V gave up 0 bases and J gave up 5 bases, with 6 bases separating them. Libraries were prepared by immunoSEQ multiplex PCR; TCRdb keeps only in-frame clonotypes and omits some of them. The sample carries about 81,000 clones, 90% to 95% recorded once. The sample was peripheral blood. The sequence derives from a human donor with active COVID-19. The donor label of this sample is uncertain. V and J are TRBV9 and TRBJ2-7, with a weak D call TRBD2 (5 bases). CDR3 loop: CASSVAGNEQYF. CDR3 nucleotide sequence: TGTGCCAGCAGCGTAGCCGGGAACGAGCAGTACTTC.